This T cell receptor (beta chain) emerged from a study of blood T cell repertoires in COVID-19. Across the study: Donors in the United States, Italy and Spain gave samples during acute or convalescent COVID-19. Sources were T cells, B-cell-depleted T cells, or PBMCs; the material itself was cDNA or gDNA.

The sample holds one count of this clone. In the study's own analysis: Estimation of nucleated cell counts relied on the amplification of reference gene primers. Sequencing used immunoSEQ multiplex PCR; TCRdb keeps in-frame clones, though not all of them. That table furnishes V, J and clone size, whereas the DNA furnished D and trimming. The sample has some 200,000 clones, 85% to 90% seen once. Material for sequencing was peripheral blood. This clonotype was sampled from a woman in her seventies with acute or convalescent COVID-19.

CDR3 loop: CASSVGNSKSGYTF. CDR3 coding DNA: TGTGCCAGCAGCGTAGGAAACTCAAAGAGCGGCTACACCTTC. The chain links TRBV9 to TRBJ1-2; D uncertain. This CDR3 has 14 amino acids. Germline V gene data show CDR1 as SGDLS and CDR2 as YYNGEE. Deletions cut 0 bases from V and 8 bases from J, with 14 bases between.